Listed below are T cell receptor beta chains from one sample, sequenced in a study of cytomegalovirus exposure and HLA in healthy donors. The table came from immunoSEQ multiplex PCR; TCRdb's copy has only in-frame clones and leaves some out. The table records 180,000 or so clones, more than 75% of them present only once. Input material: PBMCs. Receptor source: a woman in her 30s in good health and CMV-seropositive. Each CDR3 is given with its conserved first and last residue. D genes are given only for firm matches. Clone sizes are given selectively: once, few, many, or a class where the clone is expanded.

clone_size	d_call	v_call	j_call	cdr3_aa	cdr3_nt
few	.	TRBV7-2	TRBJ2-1	CASGQSSYNEQFF	TGTGCCTCAGGCCAGAGCTCCTACAATGAGCAGTTCTTC
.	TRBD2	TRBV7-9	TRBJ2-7	CASGDPSGGRGDEQYF	TGTGCCAGCGGCGACCCCAGCGGGGGCAGAGGCGACGAGCAGTACTTC
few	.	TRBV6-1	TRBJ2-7	CASSEVRGVHEQYF	TGTGCCAGCAGTGAAGTCAGGGGGGTCCACGAGCAGTACTTC
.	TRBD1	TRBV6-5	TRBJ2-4	CASSPTGRSHQYF	TGTGCCAGCAGTCCGACAGGGAGAAGTCACCAGTACTTC
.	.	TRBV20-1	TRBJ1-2	CSASKHGYTF	TGCAGTGCAAGTAAGCATGGCTACACCTTC
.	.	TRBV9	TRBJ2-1	CASSGGGGPYNEQFF	TGTGCCAGCAGTGGGGGAGGGGGGCCCTACAATGAGCAGTTCTTC
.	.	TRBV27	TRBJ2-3	CASSFRQGISTDTQYF	TGTGCCAGCAGTTTCCGGCAGGGTATTAGCACAGATACGCAGTATTTT
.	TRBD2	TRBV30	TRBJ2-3	CAYLRGAGGSDTQYF	TGTGCCTATCTAAGGGGGGCGGGGGGGTCAGATACGCAGTATTTT
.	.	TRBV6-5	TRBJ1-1	CASSYGRGRNEAFF	TGTGCCAGCAGTTACGGGAGGGGACGGAATGAAGCTTTCTTT
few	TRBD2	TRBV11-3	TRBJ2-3	CASSSPGTSGGGTSTDTQYF	TGTGCCAGCAGCTCACCCGGGACTAGCGGGGGTGGAACTAGCACAGATACGCAGTATTTT
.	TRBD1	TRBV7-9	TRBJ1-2	CASSSHAGGQIGGYTF	TGTGCCAGCAGCTCGCACGCAGGGGGGCAAATAGGTGGCTACACCTTC
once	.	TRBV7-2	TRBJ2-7	CASSPSGNEQYF	TGTGCCAGCAGCCCTTCTGGCAACGAGCAGTACTTC
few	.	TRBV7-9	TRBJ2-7	CASSSNTGRDEQYF	TGTGCCAGCAGCTCAAATACAGGCAGAGACGAGCAGTACTTC
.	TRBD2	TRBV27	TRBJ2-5	CASTRGGGETQYF	TGTGCCAGCACCCGGGGGGGCGGGGAGACCCAGTACTTC
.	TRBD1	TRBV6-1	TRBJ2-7	CASSTGTGGYQQYF	TGTGCCAGCAGTACGGGGACAGGGGGCTATCAGCAGTACTTC
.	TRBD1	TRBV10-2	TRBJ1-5	CASSATGTGVQPQHF	TGCGCCAGCAGTGCAACCGGGACAGGGGTTCAGCCCCAGCATTTT
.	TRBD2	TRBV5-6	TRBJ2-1	CASSLGLALNVEQFF	TGTGCCAGCAGCTTGGGACTAGCTCTTAACGTTGAGCAGTTCTTC
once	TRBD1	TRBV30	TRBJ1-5	CAWDQGTGIQPQHF	TGTGCCTGGGACCAAGGGACAGGGATTCAGCCCCAGCATTTT
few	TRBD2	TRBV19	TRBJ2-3	CASTLSGGRTDTQYF	TGTGCCAGTACCCTTAGCGGGGGCCGCACAGATACGCAGTATTTT
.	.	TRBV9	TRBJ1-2	CASTTGLGYGYTF	TGTGCCAGCACAACAGGGCTGGGCTATGGCTACACCTTC